The clone carrying this TCR beta chain was counted between two and nine times. Antigen specificity is unknown. Reverse transcription of all isolated RNA meant that expressed TCRB transcripts were sequenced. This table comes from immunoSEQ multiplex PCR, and its TCRdb copy is limited to in-frame clones, with some not included. The data contain more than 150,000 clones, about 13% of them seen just once; the ten biggest clones take up 0.5% to 0.75%. This record comes from a study of beta chain features in type 1 diabetes. Study context: Sorted cells examined across all samples numbered roughly 99,000,000. Study findings and constraints: Although PCR might favor shorter templates, it would do so equally in patients and controls. For cells with high TCR expression, cDNA sequencing could yield over-representation.

The CDR3 is made up of 16 amino acids. The V end was cut by 2 bases, the J end by 0 bases, with 14 bases between. Per the germline V gene, CDR1 is MNHNY and CDR2 is SVGAGI (reference sequence). Isolation of CD4+ naive, central memory, regulatory and stem cell-like memory cells was achieved by sorting via CD45RO/CCR7/CD25/CD127/CD95/CD27. The V and J genes are TRBV6-6 and TRBJ2-7; D perhaps matches TRBD2 (5 bases). The sample taken for sequencing was central memory CD4+ T cells from blood. The receptor's source is a woman younger than 35 in good health. CDR3 loop: CASSYPAGPSSYEQYF. The CDR3 DNA is TGTGCCAGCAGTTACCCTGCGGGCCCTAGCTCCTACGAGCAGTACTTC.